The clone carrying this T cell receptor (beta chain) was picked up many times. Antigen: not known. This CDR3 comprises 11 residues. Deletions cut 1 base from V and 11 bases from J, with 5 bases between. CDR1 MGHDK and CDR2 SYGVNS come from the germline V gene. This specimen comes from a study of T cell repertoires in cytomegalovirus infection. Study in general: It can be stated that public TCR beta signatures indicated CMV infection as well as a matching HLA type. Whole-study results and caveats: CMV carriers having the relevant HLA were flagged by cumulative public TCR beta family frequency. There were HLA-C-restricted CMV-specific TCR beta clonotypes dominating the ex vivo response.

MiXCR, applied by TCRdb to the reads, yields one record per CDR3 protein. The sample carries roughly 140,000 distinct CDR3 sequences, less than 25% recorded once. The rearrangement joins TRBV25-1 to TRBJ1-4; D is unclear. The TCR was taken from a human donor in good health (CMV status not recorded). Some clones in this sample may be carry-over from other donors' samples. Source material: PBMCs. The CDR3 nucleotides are TGTGCCAGCAGTGAATCGTGGAAACTGTTTTTT. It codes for CASSESWKLFF. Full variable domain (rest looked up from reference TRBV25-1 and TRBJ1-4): EADIYQTPRYLVIGTGKKITLECSQTMGHDKMYWYQQDPGMELHLIHYSYGVNSTEKGDLSSESTVSRIRTEHFPLTLESARPSHTSQYLCASSESWKLFFGSGTQLSVL.